This T cell receptor beta chain is from a study of CD8 T cells in Susac syndrome. An amount of RNA that ranged from roughly 0.45 to 1 ug was reverse transcribed with random hexamers. TCRdb called the immunoSEQ multiplex PCR reads again in MiXCR, with one record for every CDR3 protein. This repertoire shows about 76,000 distinct CDR3 sequences, approximately 95% found once; its top ten account for less than 0.55%. V was clipped by 4 bases and J by 5 bases, with 11 bases between them. Germline V gene lookup returns CDR1 KGHSY and CDR2 FQNENV. The CDR3 length is 13 residues. The chain recombines TRBV16 with TRBJ2-5; D is ambiguous. Sequencing input: CD8+ T cells from PBMCs. The source is a human donor with Susac syndrome. The CDR3 bases are TGTGCCAGCAGCCCCGGGCTAAGGGAGACCCAGTACTTC. Its translation is CASSPGLRETQYF.